The entry below describes one TCR beta chain. Sequenced by immunoSEQ multiplex PCR; TCRdb stores in-frame clones only, minus some. The sample contains roughly 700,000 clones, 80% to 95% of which appear only once. These data belong to a study of shared clonotypes between healthy human individuals. The receptor's source is a man between 18 and 35 years old in good health. Some clones in this sample may be carry-over from other donors' samples. The sequenced material came from memory CD8+ T cells from PBMCs. Subset given: CD45RO+ cells pooled with CCR7-negative TemRA cells.

CDR3 protein: CAWSLGTGRNEQYF. The DNA of the CDR3 is TGTGCCTGGAGTTTAGGGACAGGGAGGAACGAGCAGTACTTC. The chain employs TRBV30 and TRBJ2-5; 9 bases are a match to TRBD1. The last part of the DNA fits TRBJ2-7 better; the J call may be wrong. This CDR3 has 14 residues. Germline V gene sequence: CDR1 GTSNPN, CDR2 SVGIG (reference sequence).